The rows below give T cell receptor beta chains drawn from one sample of a study of T cells expressing NK-cell markers. TCRdb reanalyzed the 5' RACE reads, giving one entry per CDR3 protein sequence and no DNA. The sample has 550,000 or so distinct CDR3 sequences. The sample taken for sequencing was blood T cells: a sorted CD56 or NKG2C T cell subset, CD4+ or CD8+ T cells, or bulk PBMC T cells (not recorded which). The source of these receptors is a man aged 18-30 years in good health. CDR3s include the opening cysteine and the closing phenylalanine or tryptophan.

v_gene	j_gene	CDR3aa
TRBV7-2	TRBJ1-3	CASSLPGNTIYF
TRBV20-1	TRBJ1-2	CSASSTRWYNYGYTF
TRBV29-1	TRBJ2-1	CSGSDRDNEQFF
TRBV28	TRBJ2-1	CASSLEDHYNEQFF
TRBV5-1	TRBJ2-1	CASSPLGQVSYNEQFF
TRBV3-1	TRBJ2-1	CASSQKDNGPNNEQFF
TRBV24-1	TRBJ2-1	CATSDLKAGGPGTEQFF
TRBV5-1	TRBJ1-2	CASSMDSYGYTF
TRBV5-1	TRBJ1-2	CASSYGHENYGYTF
TRBV20-1	TRBJ2-5	CSASRGLADPQETQYF
TRBV3-1	TRBJ2-2	CASSQDPGTGNGDTGELFF
TRBV20-1	TRBJ2-1	CSARLVQRRNEQFF
TRBV7-9	TRBJ2-3	CASSFGQTDTQYF
TRBV4-2	TRBJ2-2	CASSQDVAGGDDGELFF
TRBV7-8	TRBJ2-1	CASSLNLAGKSYNEQFF